This paragraph covers one TCR beta chain sequence. A much larger clone differs from this one at a single base, so this may be a read error. The CDR3 totals 14 residues. The V and J ends lost 0 bases and 6 bases respectively, with 12 bases between them. Germline V lookup: CDR1 SGHRS, CDR2 YFSETQ. Unsorted bulk tissue (roughly 18-32 mg) underwent RNA and DNA co-extraction. This entry is derived from a study of tumor-infiltrating lymphocytes in primary liver carcinoma. A constant-region primer served to make TCR beta cDNA from about 490 ng total RNA. Investigators got TCR beta libraries out of three nested multiplex PCR rounds, done with slightly modified ARM-PCR. The first two PCR rounds used TRBV1-TRBV30 primers with a Cbeta primer, roughly 10 cycles each. TCRdb redid the calling of the multiplex PCR reads with MiXCR, one entry per CDR3 protein. This sample carries 90,000 to 150,000 distinct CDR3 sequences, 55% to 65% of them seen once, and the ten largest clones take approximately 10%.

Sequencing was done on a sample of liver tumor tissue from sampling region 1. Subset denoted: tumor region T1, superior pole. The TCR sequence derives from an older woman with primary liver carcinoma and hepatitis B virus infection. This sequence joins TRBV5-1 and TRBJ2-5; perhaps TRBD2 as D (6 bases). CDR3 loop: CASSLGLEGKTQYF. CDR3 DNA: TGCGCCAGCAGCTTGGGACTAGAGGGGAAGACCCAGTACTTC.